These T cell receptor beta chains were read from a single sample in a study of long-term antiretroviral therapy in people with HIV. The assay was immunoSEQ multiplex PCR, and TCRdb's table has in-frame clones only and misses some. Of about 50,000 clones detected, around 84% appear once; the ten largest clones hold under 3%. This sample comprised unsorted PBMCs, obtained 0.8 years after starting antiretroviral therapy. The receptors shown here come from a woman aged 18-35 years with HIV. Each CDR3 is given with its conserved first and last residue.

J gene | V gene | CDR3 protein
TRBJ2-3 | TRBV9 | CASSGGAGARDTQYF
TRBJ2-7 | TRBV10-2 | CASSLGTYEQYF
TRBJ2-1 | TRBV6-5 | CASSSVRYNEQFF
TRBJ2-5 | TRBV6-5 | CASSLAGGTQETQYF
TRBJ2-1 | TRBV5-1 | CASSLEGSGIYNEQFF
TRBJ2-1 | TRBV19 | CASSVKPGQTNEQFF
TRBJ1-2 | TRBV6-6 | CASSYVKGDGYTF
TRBJ1-3 | TRBV7-2 | CASQIGQVDSGNTIYF
TRBJ2-2 | TRBV19 | CASSPTRASGTPGTGELFF
TRBJ2-1 | TRBV7-9 | CASSLFALEQFF
TRBJ2-3 | TRBV28 | CASSFPSTDTQYF
TRBJ2-7 | TRBV4-1 | CASSQGTGGLYEQYF
TRBJ2-1 | TRBV6-5 | CASSYSAGGSNEQFF
TRBJ1-1 | TRBV5-1 | CASSLVGSVLNTEAFF
TRBJ2-7 | TRBV28 | CASRGGANEQYF
TRBJ2-1 | TRBV5-4 | CASSHPGLAEQFF
TRBJ2-7 | TRBV7-9 | CATGGRIIYEQYF
TRBJ2-1 | TRBV29-1 | CSVEGFSGRSHEQFF
TRBJ1-2 | TRBV11-2 | CASSYAGGDGYTF
TRBJ2-3 | TRBV4-3 | CASSQDLDTQYF
TRBJ2-2 | TRBV2 | CASSESNSGFTGELFF
TRBJ2-7 | TRBV11-2 | CASSLDRGLREQYF
TRBJ2-7 | TRBV7-2 | CASSSGLAGPYEQYF
TRBJ2-1 | TRBV10-3 | CAISSSGAYNEQFF
TRBJ1-5 | TRBV15 | CATSIDSRHQPQHF
TRBJ2-2 | TRBV19 | CASSSGPGGELFF
TRBJ2-1 | TRBV9 | CASSDGTSGMVGNEQFF
TRBJ2-3 | TRBV9 | CASSVVGGVSLTDTQYF
TRBJ2-7 | TRBV7-3 | CASSRTSGPSGEQYF
TRBJ1-2 | TRBV29-1 | CSVERQNYGYTF
TRBJ2-3 | TRBV27 | CASKGWTDTQYF
TRBJ1-6 | TRBV7-9 | CASSLGTGVNSPLHF
TRBJ2-4 | TRBV7-2 | CASSLYRDRGSLAKNIQYF